This T cell receptor (beta chain) was recorded in a study of blood T cell repertoires in COVID-19. The CDR3 extends over 13 amino acids. Germline lookup yields CDR1 KGHSH and CDR2 LQKENI. Unmatched junction bases numbered 6, after V lost 4 bases and J lost 7 bases. Measured with immunoSEQ multiplex PCR; TCRdb has only the in-frame clones, and not every one. The data contain roughly 300,000 clones, roughly 88% of them singletons. This sequence originates from a woman aged 40 to 55 with acute COVID-19. Sequenced: PBMCs or T cells enriched from blood (not recorded which). The V gene is TRBV18, the J gene TRBJ2-7; TRBD1 aligns across 8 bases. CDR3 bases: TGTGCCAGCTCACGCAAGGACAGGGAGGAGCAGTACTTC. This codes for CASSRKDREEQYF.